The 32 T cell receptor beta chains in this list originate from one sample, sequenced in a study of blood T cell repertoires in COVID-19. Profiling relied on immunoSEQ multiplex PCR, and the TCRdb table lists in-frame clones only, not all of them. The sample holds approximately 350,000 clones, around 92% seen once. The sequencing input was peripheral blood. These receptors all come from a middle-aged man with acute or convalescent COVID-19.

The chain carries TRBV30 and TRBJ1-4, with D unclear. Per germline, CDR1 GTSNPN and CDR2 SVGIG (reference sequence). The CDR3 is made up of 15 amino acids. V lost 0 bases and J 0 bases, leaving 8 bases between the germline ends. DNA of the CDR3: TGTGCCTGGAGTGTACGGAGGGCAACTAATGAAAAACTGTTTTTT. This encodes CAWSVRRATNEKLFF. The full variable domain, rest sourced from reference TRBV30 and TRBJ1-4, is SQTIHQWPATLVQPVGSPLSLECTVEGTSNPNLYWYRQAAGRGLQLLFYSVGIGQISSEVPQNLSASRPQDRQFILSSKKLLLSDSGFYLCAWSVRRATNEKLFFGSGTQLSVL.

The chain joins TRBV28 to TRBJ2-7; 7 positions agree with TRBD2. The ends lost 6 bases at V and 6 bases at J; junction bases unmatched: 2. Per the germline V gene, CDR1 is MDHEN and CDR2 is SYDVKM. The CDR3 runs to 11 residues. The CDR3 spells CASSRGVEQYF. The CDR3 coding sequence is TGTGCCAGCAGCCGGGGGGTCGAGCAGTACTTC.

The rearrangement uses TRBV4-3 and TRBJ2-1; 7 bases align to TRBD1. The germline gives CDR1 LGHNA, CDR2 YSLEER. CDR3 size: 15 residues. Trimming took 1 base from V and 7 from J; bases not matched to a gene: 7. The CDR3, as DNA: TGCGCCAGCAGCCAAGCGAGACAGGGAAGAAATGAGCAGTTCTTC. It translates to CASSQARQGRNEQFF.

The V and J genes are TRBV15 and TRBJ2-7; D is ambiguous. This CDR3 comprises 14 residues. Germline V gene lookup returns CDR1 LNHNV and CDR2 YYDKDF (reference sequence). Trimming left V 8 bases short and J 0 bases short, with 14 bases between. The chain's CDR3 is CATSLQVSSYEQYF. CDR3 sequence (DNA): TGTGCCACCTCCCTTCAGGTTAGCTCCTACGAGCAGTACTTC.

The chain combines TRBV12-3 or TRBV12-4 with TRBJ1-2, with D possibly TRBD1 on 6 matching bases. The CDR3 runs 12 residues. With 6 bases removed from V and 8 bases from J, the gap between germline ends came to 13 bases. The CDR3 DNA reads TGTGCCAGCAGAGGCAGGGGACGGGGCTACACCTTC. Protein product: CASRGRGRGYTF.

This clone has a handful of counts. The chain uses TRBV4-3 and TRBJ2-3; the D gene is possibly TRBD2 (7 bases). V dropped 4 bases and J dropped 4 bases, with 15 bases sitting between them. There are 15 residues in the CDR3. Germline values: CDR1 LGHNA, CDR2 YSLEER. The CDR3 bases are TGCGCCAGCAGCCTTGGGGGGGGCCCCCCAGATACGCAGTATTTT. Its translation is CASSLGGGPPDTQYF.

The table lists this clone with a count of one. This chain's CDR3 is CASSSGPATGYNEQFF. CDR3 sequence (DNA): TGTGCCAGCAGCTCGGGACCGGCGACAGGCTACAATGAGCAGTTCTTC. V and J are TRBV5-6 and TRBJ2-1; D is perhaps TRBD1 (6 bases). V was trimmed by 3 bases and J by 3 bases, leaving 16 bases between them. Germline V lookup: CDR1 SGHDT, CDR2 YYEEEE. The length of the CDR3 is 16 residues.

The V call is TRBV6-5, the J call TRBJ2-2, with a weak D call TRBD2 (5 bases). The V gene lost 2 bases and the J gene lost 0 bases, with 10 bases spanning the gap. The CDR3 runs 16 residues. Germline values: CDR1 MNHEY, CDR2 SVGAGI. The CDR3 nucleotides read TGTGCCAGCAGTTACATCCTAGCCCCGAACACCGGGGAGCTGTTTTTT. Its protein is CASSYILAPNTGELFF.

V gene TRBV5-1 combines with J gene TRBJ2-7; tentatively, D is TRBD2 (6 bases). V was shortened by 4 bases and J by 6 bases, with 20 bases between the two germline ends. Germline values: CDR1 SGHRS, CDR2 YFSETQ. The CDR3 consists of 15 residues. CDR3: CASSPGGSRKVEQYF. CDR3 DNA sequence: TGCGCCAGCAGCCCTGGGGGGTCCAGGAAGGTCGAGCAGTACTTC.

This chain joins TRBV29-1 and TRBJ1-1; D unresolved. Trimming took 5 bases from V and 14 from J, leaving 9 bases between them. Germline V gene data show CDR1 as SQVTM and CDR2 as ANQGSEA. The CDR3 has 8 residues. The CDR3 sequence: CSVPAGFF. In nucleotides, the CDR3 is TGCAGCGTTCCAGCGGGGTTCTTT.

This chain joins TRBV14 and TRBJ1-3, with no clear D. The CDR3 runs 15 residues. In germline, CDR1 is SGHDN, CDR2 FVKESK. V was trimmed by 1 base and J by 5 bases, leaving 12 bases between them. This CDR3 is CASSQVTGYRNTIYF. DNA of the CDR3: TGTGCCAGCAGCCAAGTCACGGGGTATCGAAACACCATATATTTT.

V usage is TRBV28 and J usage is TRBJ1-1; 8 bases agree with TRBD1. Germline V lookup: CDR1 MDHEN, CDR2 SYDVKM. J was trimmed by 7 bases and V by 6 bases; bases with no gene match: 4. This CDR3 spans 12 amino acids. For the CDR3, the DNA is TGTGCCAGCAGCTGGACAGGGAGTGAAGCTTTCTTT. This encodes CASSWTGSEAFF.

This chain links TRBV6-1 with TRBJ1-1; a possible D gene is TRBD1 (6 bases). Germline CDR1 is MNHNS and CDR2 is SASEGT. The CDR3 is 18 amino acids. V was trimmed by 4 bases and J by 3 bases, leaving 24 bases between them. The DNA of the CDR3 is TGTGCCAGCAGTGTACCCGGGACAAACGGTCCAGAGGACACTGAAGCTTTCTTT. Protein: CASSVPGTNGPEDTEAFF.

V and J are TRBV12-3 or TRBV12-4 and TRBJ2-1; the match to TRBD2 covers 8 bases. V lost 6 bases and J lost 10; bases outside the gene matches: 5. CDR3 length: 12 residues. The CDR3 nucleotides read TGTGCCAGCAGCCGTCAGCGGGAGGAGCAGTTCTTC. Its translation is CASSRQREEQFF.

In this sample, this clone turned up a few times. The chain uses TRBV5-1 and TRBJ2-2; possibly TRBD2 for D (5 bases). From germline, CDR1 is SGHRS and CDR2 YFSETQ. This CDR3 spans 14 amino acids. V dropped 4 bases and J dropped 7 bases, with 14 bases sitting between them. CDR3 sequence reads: CASSPDSRIGELFF. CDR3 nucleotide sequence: TGCGCCAGCAGCCCGGACTCCCGAATCGGGGAGCTGTTTTTT.

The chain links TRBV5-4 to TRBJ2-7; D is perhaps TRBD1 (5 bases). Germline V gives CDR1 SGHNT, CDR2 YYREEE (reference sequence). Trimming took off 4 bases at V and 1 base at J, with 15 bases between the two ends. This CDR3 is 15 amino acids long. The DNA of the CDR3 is TGTGCCAGCAGCGCCTATCAGGGATCATCCTACGAGCAGTACTTC. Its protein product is CASSAYQGSSYEQYF. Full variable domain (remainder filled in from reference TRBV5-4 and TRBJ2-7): ETGVTQSPTHLIKTRGQQVTLRCSSQSGHNTVSWYQQALGQGPQFIFQYYREEENGRGNFPPRFSGLQFPNYSSELNVNALELDDSALYLCASSAYQGSSYEQYFGPGTRLTVT.

CDR3: CASSLYFGGPNYGYTF. CDR3 DNA: TGTGCCAGCAGCCTTTATTTTGGGGGCCCTAACTATGGCTACACCTTC. This sequence joins TRBV28 and TRBJ1-2; TRBD1 is a possible D gene (6 bases). V lost 6 bases to trimming and J lost 0 bases, with 17 bases between them. The germline V gene has CDR1 MDHEN and CDR2 SYDVKM. The CDR3 covers 16 residues.

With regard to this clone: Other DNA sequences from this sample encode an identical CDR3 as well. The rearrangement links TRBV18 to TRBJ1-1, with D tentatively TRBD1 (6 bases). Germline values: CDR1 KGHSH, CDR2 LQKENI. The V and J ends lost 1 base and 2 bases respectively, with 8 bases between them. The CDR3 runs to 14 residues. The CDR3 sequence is CASSPLQGNTEAFF. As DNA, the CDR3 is TGTGCCAGCTCACCACTACAGGGTAACACTGAAGCTTTCTTT.

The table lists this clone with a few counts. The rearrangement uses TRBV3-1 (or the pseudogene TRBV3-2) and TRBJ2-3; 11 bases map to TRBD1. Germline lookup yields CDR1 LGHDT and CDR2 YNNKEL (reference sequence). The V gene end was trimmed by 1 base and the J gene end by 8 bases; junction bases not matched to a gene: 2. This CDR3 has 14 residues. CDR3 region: CASSQGGQGVTQYF. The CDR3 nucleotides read TGTGCCAGCAGCCAAGGGGGACAGGGGGTTACGCAGTATTTT.

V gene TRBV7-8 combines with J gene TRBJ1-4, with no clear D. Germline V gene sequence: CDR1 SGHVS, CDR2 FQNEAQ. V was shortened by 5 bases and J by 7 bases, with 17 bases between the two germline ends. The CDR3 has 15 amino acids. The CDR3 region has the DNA TGTGCCAGCAGCCCGATGCTTAGTCGGAGTGAAAAACTGTTTTTT. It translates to CASSPMLSRSEKLFF.

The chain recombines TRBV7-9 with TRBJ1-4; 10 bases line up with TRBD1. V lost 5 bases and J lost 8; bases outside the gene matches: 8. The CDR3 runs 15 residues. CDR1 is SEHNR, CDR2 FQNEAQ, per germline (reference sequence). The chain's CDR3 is CASSRDRGRREKLFF. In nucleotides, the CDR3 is TGTGCCAGCAGCCGTGACAGGGGGCGGAGAGAAAAACTGTTTTTT.

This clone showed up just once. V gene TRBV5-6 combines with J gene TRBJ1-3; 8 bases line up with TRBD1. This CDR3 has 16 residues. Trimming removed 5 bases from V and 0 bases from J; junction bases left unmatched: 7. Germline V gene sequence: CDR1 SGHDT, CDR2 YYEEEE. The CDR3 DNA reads TGTGCCAGCAGATATCTACAGGGGGACTCTGGAAACACCATATATTTT. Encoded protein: CASRYLQGDSGNTIYF. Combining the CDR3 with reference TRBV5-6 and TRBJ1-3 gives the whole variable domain DAGVTQSPTHLIKTRGQQVTLRCSPKSGHDTVSWYQQALGQGPQFIFQYYEEEERQRGNFPDRFSGHQFPNYSSELNVNALLLGDSALYLCASRYLQGDSGNTIYFGEGSWLTVV.

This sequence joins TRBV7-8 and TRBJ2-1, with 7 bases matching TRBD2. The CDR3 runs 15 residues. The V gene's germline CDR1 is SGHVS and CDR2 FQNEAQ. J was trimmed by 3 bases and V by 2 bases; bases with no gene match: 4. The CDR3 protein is CASSLTSSGYNEQFF. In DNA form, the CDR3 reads TGTGCCAGCAGCTTAACTTCTAGCGGCTACAATGAGCAGTTCTTC.

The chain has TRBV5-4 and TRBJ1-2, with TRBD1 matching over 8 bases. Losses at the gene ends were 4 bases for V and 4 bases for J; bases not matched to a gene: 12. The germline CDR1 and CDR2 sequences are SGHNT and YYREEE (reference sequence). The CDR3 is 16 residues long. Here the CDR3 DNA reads TGTGCCAGCAGCACTCATAACCAGGGGGCCGGCTATGGCTACACCTTC. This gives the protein CASSTHNQGAGYGYTF.

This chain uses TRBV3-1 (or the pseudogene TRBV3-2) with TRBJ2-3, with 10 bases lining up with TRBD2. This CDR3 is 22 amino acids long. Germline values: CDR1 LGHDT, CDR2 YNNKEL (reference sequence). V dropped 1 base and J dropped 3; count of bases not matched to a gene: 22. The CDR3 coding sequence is TGTGCCAGCAGCCAAGGTTTACTCAATCGAGCGGGAGGGCGTGGCTGGACAGATACGCAGTATTTT. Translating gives CASSQGLLNRAGGRGWTDTQYF.

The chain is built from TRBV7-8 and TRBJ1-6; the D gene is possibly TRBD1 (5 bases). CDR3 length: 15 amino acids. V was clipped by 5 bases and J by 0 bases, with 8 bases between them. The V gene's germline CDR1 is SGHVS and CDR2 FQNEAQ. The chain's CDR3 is CASSPQGSYNSPLHF. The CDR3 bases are TGTGCCAGCAGCCCCCAGGGCTCCTATAATTCACCCCTCCACTTT.

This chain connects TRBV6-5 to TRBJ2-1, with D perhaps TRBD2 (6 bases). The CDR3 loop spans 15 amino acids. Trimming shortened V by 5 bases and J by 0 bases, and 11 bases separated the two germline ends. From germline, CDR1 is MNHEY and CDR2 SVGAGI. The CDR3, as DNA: TGTGCCAGCAGTAGGAGGGCCGGCTCCTACAATGAGCAGTTCTTC. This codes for CASSRRAGSYNEQFF.

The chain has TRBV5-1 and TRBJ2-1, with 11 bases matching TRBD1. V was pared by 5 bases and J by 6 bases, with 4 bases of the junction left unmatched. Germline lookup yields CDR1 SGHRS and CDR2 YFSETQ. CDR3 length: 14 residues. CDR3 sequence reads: CASRTGTGGNEQFF. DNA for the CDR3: TGCGCCAGCAGAACCGGGACAGGGGGCAATGAGCAGTTCTTC.

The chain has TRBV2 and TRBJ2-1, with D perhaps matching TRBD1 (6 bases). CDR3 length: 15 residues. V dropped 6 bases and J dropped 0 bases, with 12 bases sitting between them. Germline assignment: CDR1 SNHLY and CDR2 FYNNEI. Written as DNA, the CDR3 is TGTGCCAGCAGGGACAGCCGGAGCTCCTACAATGAGCAGTTCTTC. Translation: CASRDSRSSYNEQFF.

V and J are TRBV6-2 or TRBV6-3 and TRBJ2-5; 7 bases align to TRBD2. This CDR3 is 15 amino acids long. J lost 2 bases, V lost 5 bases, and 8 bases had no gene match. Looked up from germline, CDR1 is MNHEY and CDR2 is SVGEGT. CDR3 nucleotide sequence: TGTGCCAGCAGTACCCGATTGGGACTACAAGAGACCCAGTACTTC. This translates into CASSTRLGLQETQYF.

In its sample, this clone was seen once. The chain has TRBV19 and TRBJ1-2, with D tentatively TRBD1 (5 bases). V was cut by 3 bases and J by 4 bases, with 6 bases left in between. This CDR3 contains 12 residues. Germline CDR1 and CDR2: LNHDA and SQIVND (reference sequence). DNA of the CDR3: TGTGCCAGTAGTATGGGGGGCTATGGCTACACCTTC. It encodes CASSMGGYGYTF.

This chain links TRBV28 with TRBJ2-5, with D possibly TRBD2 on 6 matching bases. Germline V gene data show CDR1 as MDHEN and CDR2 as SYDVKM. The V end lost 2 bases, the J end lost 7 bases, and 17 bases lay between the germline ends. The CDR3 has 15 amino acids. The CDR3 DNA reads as TGTGCCAGCAGTTTAAGTCCCTCTACGGGGGTGACCCAGTACTTC. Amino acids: CASSLSPSTGVTQYF.